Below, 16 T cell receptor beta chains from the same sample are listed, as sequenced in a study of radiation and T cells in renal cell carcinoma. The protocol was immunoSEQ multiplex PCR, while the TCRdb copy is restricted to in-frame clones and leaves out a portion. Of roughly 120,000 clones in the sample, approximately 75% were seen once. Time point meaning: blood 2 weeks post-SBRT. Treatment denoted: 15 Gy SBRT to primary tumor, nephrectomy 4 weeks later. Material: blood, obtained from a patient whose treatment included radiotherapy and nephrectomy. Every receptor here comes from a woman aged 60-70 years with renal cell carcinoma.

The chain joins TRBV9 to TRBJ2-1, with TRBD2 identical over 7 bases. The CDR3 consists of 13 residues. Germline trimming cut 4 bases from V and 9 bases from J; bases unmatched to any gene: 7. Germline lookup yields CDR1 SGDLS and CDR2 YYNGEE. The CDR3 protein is CASSPLWGGEQFF. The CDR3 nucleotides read TGTGCCAGCAGCCCACTGTGGGGGGGTGAGCAGTTCTTC.

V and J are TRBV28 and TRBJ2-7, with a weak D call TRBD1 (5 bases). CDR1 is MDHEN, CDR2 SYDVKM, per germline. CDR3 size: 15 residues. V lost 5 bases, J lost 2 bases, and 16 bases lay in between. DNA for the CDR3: TGTGCCAGCAGTACCGCCCAAGACAGTCCCTACGAGCAGTACTTC. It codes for CASSTAQDSPYEQYF. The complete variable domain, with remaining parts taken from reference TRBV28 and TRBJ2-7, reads DVKVTQSSRYLVKRTGEKVFLECVQDMDHENMFWYRQDPGLGLRLIYFSYDVKMKEKGDIPEGYSVSREKKERFSLILESASTNQTSMYLCASSTAQDSPYEQYFGPGTRLTVT.

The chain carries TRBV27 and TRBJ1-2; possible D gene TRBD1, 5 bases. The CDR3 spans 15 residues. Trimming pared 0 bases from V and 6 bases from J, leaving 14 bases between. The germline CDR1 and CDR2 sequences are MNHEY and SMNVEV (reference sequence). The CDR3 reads CASSLSSSAGHGYTF. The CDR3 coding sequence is TGTGCCAGCAGTTTATCTTCTTCGGCGGGGCATGGCTACACCTTC.

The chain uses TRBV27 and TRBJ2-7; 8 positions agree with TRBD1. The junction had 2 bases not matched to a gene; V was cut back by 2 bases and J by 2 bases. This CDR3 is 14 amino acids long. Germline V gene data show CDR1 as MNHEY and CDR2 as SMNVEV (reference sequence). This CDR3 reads CASSLRDRTYEQYF. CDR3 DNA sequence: TGTGCCAGCAGTTTACGGGACAGGACCTACGAGCAGTACTTC.

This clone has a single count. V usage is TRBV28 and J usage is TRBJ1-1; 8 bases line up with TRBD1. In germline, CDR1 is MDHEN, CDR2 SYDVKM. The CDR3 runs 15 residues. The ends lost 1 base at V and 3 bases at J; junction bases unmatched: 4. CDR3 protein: CASSLLRDRYTEAFF. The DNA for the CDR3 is TGTGCCAGCAGTTTATTGCGGGACAGGTACACTGAAGCTTTCTTT.

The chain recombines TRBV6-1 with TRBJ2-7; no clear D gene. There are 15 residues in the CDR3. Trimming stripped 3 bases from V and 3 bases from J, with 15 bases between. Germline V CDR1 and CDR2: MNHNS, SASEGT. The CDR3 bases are TGTGCCAGCAGTGATTTTCCTGGGCTCTTCTACGAGCAGTACTTC. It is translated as CASSDFPGLFYEQYF.

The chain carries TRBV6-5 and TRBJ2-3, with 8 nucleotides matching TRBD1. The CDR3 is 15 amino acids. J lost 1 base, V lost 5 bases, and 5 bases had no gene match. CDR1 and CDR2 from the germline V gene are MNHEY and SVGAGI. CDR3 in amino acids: CASSKQGGRTDTQYF. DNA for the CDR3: TGTGCCAGCAGTAAACAGGGGGGACGCACAGATACGCAGTATTTT.

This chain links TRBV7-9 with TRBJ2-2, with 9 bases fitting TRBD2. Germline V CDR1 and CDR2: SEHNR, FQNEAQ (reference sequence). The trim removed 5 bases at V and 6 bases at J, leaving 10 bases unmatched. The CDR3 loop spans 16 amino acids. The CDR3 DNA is TGTGCCAGCAGCGAGGCGCTAGCGGGAAGGGCCGGGGAGCTGTTTTTT. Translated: CASSEALAGRAGELFF.

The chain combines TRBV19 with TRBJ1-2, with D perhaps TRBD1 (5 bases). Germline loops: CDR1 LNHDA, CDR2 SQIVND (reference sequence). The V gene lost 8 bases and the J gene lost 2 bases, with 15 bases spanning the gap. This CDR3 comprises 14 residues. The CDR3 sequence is CASARDGKNYGYTF. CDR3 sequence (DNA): TGTGCCAGTGCGAGGGACGGAAAGAACTATGGCTACACCTTC.

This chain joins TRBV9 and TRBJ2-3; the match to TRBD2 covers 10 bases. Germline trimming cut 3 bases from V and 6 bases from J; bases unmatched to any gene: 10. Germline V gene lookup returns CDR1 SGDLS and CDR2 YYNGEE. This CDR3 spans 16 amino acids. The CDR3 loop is CASSGRLAGGRDTQYF. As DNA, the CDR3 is TGTGCCAGCAGCGGACGTTTAGCGGGGGGCAGGGATACGCAGTATTTT.

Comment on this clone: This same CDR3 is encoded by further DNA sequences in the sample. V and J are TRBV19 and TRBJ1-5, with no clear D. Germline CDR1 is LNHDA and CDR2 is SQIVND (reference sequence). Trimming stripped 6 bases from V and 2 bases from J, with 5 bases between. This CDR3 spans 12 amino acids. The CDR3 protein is CASSLRNQPQHF. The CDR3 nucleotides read TGTGCCAGTAGCCTCCGCAATCAGCCCCAGCATTTT.

CDR3 nucleotide sequence: TGCGCCAGCAGCTTGGACGCAGGGTATGCCGGGGAGCTGTTTTTT. This encodes CASSLDAGYAGELFF. The rearrangement joins TRBV5-1 to TRBJ2-2; D is possibly TRBD1 (5 bases). The CDR3 has 15 amino acids. The germline CDR1 and CDR2 sequences are SGHRS and YFSETQ. Trimming cost V 0 bases and J 6 bases, with 12 bases left between them. Full variable domain (missing parts from reference TRBV5-1 and TRBJ2-2): KAGVTQTPRYLIKTRGQQVTLSCSPISGHRSVSWYQQTPGQGLQFLFEYFSETQRNKGNFPGRFSGRQFSNSRSEMNVSTLELGDSALYLCASSLDAGYAGELFFGEGSRLTVL.

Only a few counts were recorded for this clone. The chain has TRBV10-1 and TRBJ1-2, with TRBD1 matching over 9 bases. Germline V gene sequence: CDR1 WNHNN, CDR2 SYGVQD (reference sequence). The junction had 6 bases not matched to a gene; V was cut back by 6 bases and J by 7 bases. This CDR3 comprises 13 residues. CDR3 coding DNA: TGCGCCAGCAGCCCGGGACAGGGTGTTGGCTACACCTTC. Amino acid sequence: CASSPGQGVGYTF.

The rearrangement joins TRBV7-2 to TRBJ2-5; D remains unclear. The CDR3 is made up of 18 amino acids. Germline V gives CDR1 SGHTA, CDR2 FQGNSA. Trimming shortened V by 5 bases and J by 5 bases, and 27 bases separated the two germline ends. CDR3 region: CASSPRLEVGRLGETQYF. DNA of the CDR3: TGTGCCAGCAGCCCGCGTCTAGAGGTGGGCAGGTTGGGGGAGACCCAGTACTTC.

In DNA form, the CDR3 reads TGTGCCAGCAGCTTAGGGGGACAGTACCCCTACGAGCAGTACTTC. Translating it yields CASSLGGQYPYEQYF. The chain carries TRBV7-3 and TRBJ2-7; TRBD1 matches 7 bases. This CDR3 comprises 15 residues. Germline V lookup: CDR1 SGHTA, CDR2 FQGTGA. V shed 2 bases, J shed 2 bases, and the junction held 6 bases outside the gene matches.

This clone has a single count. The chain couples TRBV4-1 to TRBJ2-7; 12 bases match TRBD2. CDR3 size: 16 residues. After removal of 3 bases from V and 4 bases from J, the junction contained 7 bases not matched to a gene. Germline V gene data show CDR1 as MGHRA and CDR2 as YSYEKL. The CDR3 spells CASSHGLAGNVYEQYF. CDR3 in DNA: TGCGCCAGCAGCCATGGACTAGCGGGGAACGTTTACGAGCAGTACTTC.